This T cell receptor beta chain was documented in a study of T cell responses to AZD1222 COVID-19 vaccine. Clones were sequenced by immunoSEQ multiplex PCR, and TCRdb holds only the in-frame ones, with some missing. The sample shows some 98,000 clones, approximately 84% of them seen only once. The germline gives CDR1 SGHAT, CDR2 FQNNGV. J was trimmed by 7 bases and V by 6 bases; bases with no gene match: 9. The CDR3 runs to 15 residues. The TCR comes from an adult who received the AZD1222 COVID-19 vaccine. Specimen: peripheral blood, collected 28 days after the second AZD1222 dose. The genes are TRBV11-2 and TRBJ1-6; the match to TRBD1 covers 7 bases. CDR3 residues: CASRAPGQTNSPLHF. Written as DNA, the CDR3 is TGTGCCAGCAGGGCCCCGGGACAGACCAATTCACCCCTCCACTTT.